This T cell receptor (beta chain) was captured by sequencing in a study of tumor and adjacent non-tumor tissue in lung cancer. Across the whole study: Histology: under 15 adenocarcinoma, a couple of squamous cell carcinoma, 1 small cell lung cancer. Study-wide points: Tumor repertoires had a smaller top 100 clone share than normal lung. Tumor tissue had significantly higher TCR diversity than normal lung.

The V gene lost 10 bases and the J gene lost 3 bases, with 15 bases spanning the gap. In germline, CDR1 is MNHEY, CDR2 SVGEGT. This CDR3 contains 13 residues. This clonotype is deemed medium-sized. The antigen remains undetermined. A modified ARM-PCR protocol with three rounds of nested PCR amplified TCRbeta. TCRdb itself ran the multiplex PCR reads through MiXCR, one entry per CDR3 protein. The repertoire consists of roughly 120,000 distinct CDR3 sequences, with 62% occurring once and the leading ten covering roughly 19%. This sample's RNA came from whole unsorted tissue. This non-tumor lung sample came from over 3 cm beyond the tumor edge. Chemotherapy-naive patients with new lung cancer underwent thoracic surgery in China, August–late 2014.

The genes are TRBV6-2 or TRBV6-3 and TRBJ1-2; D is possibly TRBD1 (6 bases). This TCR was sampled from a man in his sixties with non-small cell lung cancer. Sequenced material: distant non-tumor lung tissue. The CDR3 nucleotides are TGTGCCACTTCGGACAGCGAATACTATGGCTACACCTTC. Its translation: CATSDSEYYGYTF.